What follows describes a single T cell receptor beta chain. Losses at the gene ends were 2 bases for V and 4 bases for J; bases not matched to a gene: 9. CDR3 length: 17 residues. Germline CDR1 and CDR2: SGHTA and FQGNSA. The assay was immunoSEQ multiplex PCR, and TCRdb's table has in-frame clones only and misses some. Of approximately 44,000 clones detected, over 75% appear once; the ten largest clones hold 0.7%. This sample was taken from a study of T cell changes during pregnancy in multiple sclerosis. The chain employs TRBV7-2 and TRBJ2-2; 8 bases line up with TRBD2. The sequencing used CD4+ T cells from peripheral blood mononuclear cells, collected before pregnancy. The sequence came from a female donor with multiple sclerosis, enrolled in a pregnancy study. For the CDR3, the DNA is TGTGCCAGCAGCTTAACAACCGGGACTAGTGGCACCGGGGAGCTGTTTTTT. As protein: CASSLTTGTSGTGELFF.